This T cell receptor beta chain stems from a study of long-term antiretroviral therapy in people with HIV. Remarks on this clone: Its specificity is unknown.

General study findings and limits: Pre-ART clonal expansion yielded clones that dominated the repertoire at all time points.

Trimming cost V 6 bases and J 0 bases, with 11 bases left between them. The germline gives CDR1 MNHEY, CDR2 SVGAGI. This CDR3 region has 15 residues. The run of the v3.0 immunoSEQ assay was at survey level. TCRdb keeps only in-frame clones here, not all; method: immunoSEQ multiplex PCR. The sample has 20,000 to 30,000 clones, about 91% seen once. Sequenced material: unsorted PBMCs, taken more than 4.4 years after starting antiretroviral therapy. This clonotype originated in a man aged 25-45 years with HIV. The chain has TRBV6-5 and TRBJ1-4; no clear D gene. The CDR3 bases are TGTGCCAGCAGCCCCGCTTTTGCAACTAATGAAAAACTGTTTTTT. Its protein is CASSPAFATNEKLFF.